A selection of T cell receptor beta chains follows, all from one sample in a study of human T cells and chemical hapten exposure. A single record per CDR3 protein comes from TCRdb applying MiXCR to the RACE reads. The sample carries 280,000 or so distinct CDR3 sequences, around 7.7% recorded once. Sample: whole blood, taken in connection with sensitization to the hapten diphenylcyclopropenone (DPC). These receptors all stem from a young man with alopecia areata. Some clones in this sample may be carry-over from other donors' samples. CDR3s include the opening cysteine and the closing phenylalanine or tryptophan. A D gene is named only where the DNA matches it firmly. Size is omitted from some rows. Given values are once, few, many or a class for expanded clones.

d_gene: .
abundance: many
j_gene: TRBJ1-1
v_gene: TRBV4-1
CDR3nt: TGCGCCAGCAGCCCACGGACAGCTTCGAACACTGAAGCTTTCTTT
CDR3aa: CASSPRTASNTEAFF

d_gene: TRBD1
abundance: .
j_gene: TRBJ2-3
v_gene: TRBV20-1
CDR3nt: TGCAGTGCTAGACGTGGGACAGGGATTTCGGCAGATACGCAGTATTTT
CDR3aa: CSARRGTGISADTQYF

d_gene: .
abundance: few
j_gene: TRBJ1-5
v_gene: TRBV6-2/TRBV6-3
CDR3nt: TGTGCCAGCAGCCTTCCACAGGGAGTTAGACAGCCCCAGCATTTT
CDR3aa: CASSLPQGVRQPQHF

d_gene: TRBD1
abundance: many
j_gene: TRBJ1-1
v_gene: TRBV28
CDR3nt: TGTGCCAGCAGTCCGGGACAGATTAACACTGAAGCTTTCTTT
CDR3aa: CASSPGQINTEAFF

d_gene: TRBD1
abundance: .
j_gene: TRBJ2-5
v_gene: TRBV7-2
CDR3nt: TGTGCCAGCAGCTTAGCCCCTGCAGGGGGCGGAGAGACCCAGTACTTC
CDR3aa: CASSLAPAGGGETQYF

d_gene: TRBD2
abundance: many
j_gene: TRBJ2-1
v_gene: TRBV5-5
CDR3nt: TGTGCCAGCAGCTTGGAGTTGCGGGGGGGACCCCGTGAGCAGTTCTTC
CDR3aa: CASSLELRGGPREQFF

d_gene: .
abundance: .
j_gene: TRBJ1-1
v_gene: TRBV5-1
CDR3nt: TGCGCCAGCAGCTTGGTAGGCGACAGCCACACTGAAGCTTTCTTT
CDR3aa: CASSLVGDSHTEAFF

d_gene: .
abundance: many
j_gene: TRBJ1-4
v_gene: TRBV4-3
CDR3nt: TGCGCCAGCAGCCAAGTAAGAACCGCAACTAATGAAAAACTGTTTTTT
CDR3aa: CASSQVRTATNEKLFF

d_gene: TRBD1
abundance: .
j_gene: TRBJ2-7
v_gene: TRBV4-3
CDR3nt: TGCGCCAGCAGCCAAGATTACCCGGGACAGGGACGGGAGCAGTACTTC
CDR3aa: CASSQDYPGQGREQYF

d_gene: .
abundance: .
j_gene: TRBJ2-2
v_gene: TRBV9
CDR3nt: TGTGCCAGCAGCGTAGAAATACAGGACACCACCGGGGAGCTGTTTTTT
CDR3aa: CASSVEIQDTTGELFF

d_gene: .
abundance: .
j_gene: TRBJ1-2
v_gene: TRBV14
CDR3nt: TGTGCCAGCAGCCAAGACCCTGCCTTCTATGGCTACACCTTC
CDR3aa: CASSQDPAFYGYTF

d_gene: .
abundance: many
j_gene: TRBJ1-1
v_gene: TRBV21-1
CDR3nt: TGTGCCAGCAGCAACGTGAACCAGGCAGTGAACACTGAAGCTTTCTTT
CDR3aa: CASSNVNQAVNTEAFF

d_gene: TRBD1
abundance: few
j_gene: TRBJ1-2
v_gene: TRBV6-6
CDR3nt: TGTGCCAGCAGCAGACAGGGAAGCGGATATGGCTACACCTTC
CDR3aa: CASSRQGSGYGYTF

d_gene: TRBD2
abundance: few
j_gene: TRBJ2-1
v_gene: TRBV5-1
CDR3nt: TGCGCCAGCAGCCTGGGACTAGCGGGGGGCCCTAGCCACAATGAGCAGTTCTTC
CDR3aa: CASSLGLAGGPSHNEQFF

d_gene: TRBD1
abundance: .
j_gene: TRBJ1-4
v_gene: TRBV29-1
CDR3nt: TGCAGCGCCCGCCCTACAGGGGAGCCTGAAAAACTGTTTTTT
CDR3aa: CSARPTGEPEKLFF

d_gene: .
abundance: few
j_gene: TRBJ2-2
v_gene: TRBV27
CDR3nt: TGTGCCAGCAGTCCGACCCAAACCGGGGAGCTGTTTTTT
CDR3aa: CASSPTQTGELFF